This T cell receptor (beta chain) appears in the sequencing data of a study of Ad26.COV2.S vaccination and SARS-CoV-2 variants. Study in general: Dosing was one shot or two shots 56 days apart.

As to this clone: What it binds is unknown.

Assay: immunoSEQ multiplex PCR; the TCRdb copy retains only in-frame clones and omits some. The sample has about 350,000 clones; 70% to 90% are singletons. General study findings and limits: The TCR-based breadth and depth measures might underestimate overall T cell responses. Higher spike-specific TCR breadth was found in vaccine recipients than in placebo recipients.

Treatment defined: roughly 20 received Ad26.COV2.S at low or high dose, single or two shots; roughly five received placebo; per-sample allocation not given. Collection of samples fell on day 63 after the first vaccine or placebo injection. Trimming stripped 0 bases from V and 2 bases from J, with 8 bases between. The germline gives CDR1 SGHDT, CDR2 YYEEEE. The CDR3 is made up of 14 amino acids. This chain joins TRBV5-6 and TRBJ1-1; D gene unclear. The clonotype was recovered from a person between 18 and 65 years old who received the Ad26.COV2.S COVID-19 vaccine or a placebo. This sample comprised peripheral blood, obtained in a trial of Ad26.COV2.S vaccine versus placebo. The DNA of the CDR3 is TGTGCCAGCAGCTTGGGTCGGCGAAACACTGAAGCTTTCTTT. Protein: CASSLGRRNTEAFF.